Sequencing of this T cell receptor beta chain was carried out in a study of CD4 T cells in lung cancer (dated by TCRdb to about 2019). Study-level background: In the study, blood T cells of NSCLC patients were screened for responses to candidate mutation-encoded neoepitopes, and neoantigen-specific CD4+ T-cell clones and TCRs were isolated. A few patients undergoing curative-intent resections for stage I-III non-small cell lung cancer provided the tumor and non-adjacent lung tissue. The resected patients had lung adenocarcinoma or squamous cell carcinoma, were aged 60 to 69 at blood donation, and mostly were former smokers. Before blood donation, treatments including platinum chemotherapy had been received by the patients, and nivolumab or pembrolizumab had been received by some of the patients. The frequency of neoantigen-specific clonotypes in tumor resections, non-adjacent lung and cultured T-cell products was followed using TCRB deep sequencing. Results the study describes overall, beyond this receptor: Some blood-derived responses might reflect in vitro priming of naive T cells or cross-reactivity rather than memory responses to the cancer.

Non-adjacent lung tissue was taken as far as possible from the malignant lesion, at least 3 cm away, from the same resection. V gives up 3 bases and J gives up 1 base, and the segment between their germline ends measures 9 bases. CDR1 LNHDA and CDR2 SQIVND are derived from the germline V gene (reference sequence). The CDR3 numbers 14 residues from cysteine through phenylalanine. Just CDR3 DNA is preserved here, 42 bases in frame from base 1. Receptor libraries were prepared by the immunoSEQ multiplex PCR assay. DNA was isolated using Qiagen DNeasy or QIAamp micro DNA kits, and TCRB was sequenced using the Adaptive Biotechnology human TCRB sequencing kit. An Illumina MiSeq was used to sequence the TCRB libraries. The authors' pipeline ran thus. TCRB sequence data were analyzed with the kit provider's software, and tumor enrichment of clonotype templates was tested with Fisher's exact test. TCRdb mirrors the immuneACCESS table, restricted to in-frame sequences. Some clones are absent from its copies; in checked studies, under half trace to an unresolved V gene, and the reason for the others is unknown. V, J and clone size are taken as reported in that table, and D and trimming were inferred from the DNA itself. The sample records some 9,600 clones, around three fifths of which are singletons. The ten top clones hold roughly 14% of the sample.

As concerns this clone: What antigen it recognizes has not been identified. The input lacks base qualities; no much larger clone sits a single base away. Other DNA sequences from this sample encode an identical CDR3 as well.

The receptor chain draws on TRBV19 and TRBJ1-1; the D gene cannot be resolved reliably. This TCR came from a man in his sixties with non-small cell lung cancer. The material sequenced was normal lung tissue taken away from the tumor. The nucleotide sequence reads as follows: TGTGCCAGTAGTATCGACACCCGGAACACTGAAGCTTTCTTT. This translates into CASSIDTRNTEAFF.